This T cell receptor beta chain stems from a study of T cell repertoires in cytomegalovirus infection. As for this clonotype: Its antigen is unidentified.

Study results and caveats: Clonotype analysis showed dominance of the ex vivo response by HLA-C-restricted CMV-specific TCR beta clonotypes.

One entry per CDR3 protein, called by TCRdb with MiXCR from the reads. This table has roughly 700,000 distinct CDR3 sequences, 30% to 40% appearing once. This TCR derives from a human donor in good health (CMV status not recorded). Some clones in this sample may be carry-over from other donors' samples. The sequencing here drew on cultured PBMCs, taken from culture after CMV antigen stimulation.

The CDR3 loop reads CASSLTLSGNLVDEQFF. The CDR3 region has the DNA TGTGCCAGCAGCTTGACCTTAAGCGGGAACCTCGTGGATGAGCAGTTCTTC. The V and J genes are TRBV5-5 and TRBJ2-1, with 7 nucleotides matching TRBD2. CDR1 SGHKS and CDR2 YYEKEE come from the germline V gene (reference sequence). The CDR3 length is 17 residues. Trimming cost V 1 base and J 8 bases; bases outside gene matches: 15. The full variable domain, completed using reference TRBV5-5 and TRBJ2-1, is DAGVTQSPTHLIKTRGQQVTLRCSPISGHKSVSWYQQVLGQGPQFIFQYYEKEERGRGNFPDRFSARQFPNYSSELNVNALLLGDSALYLCASSLTLSGNLVDEQFFGPGTRLTVL.